This T cell receptor (beta chain) was found in a study of blood T cells in healthy people across ages. A second PCR of about 7 to 12 cycles used a sample-barcoded 5' primer and a J-beta primer mix. TCRdb fed the 5' RACE reads into MiXCR, producing one record per CDR3 protein. The data show around 800,000 distinct CDR3 sequences, about 55% seen once. Germline assignment: CDR1 DFQATT and CDR2 SNEGSKA (reference sequence). This CDR3 has 13 residues. The receptor was derived from an elderly man in good health. The rearrangement joins TRBV20-1 to TRBJ2-1; D gene unclear. The assigned J gene may be wrong: the sequence end matches TRBJ2-7 better. Sample: blood. This CDR3 is CSASEDAYNEQYF. CDR3 bases: TGCAGTGCTAGCGAAGACGCTTACAATGAGCAGTACTTC.